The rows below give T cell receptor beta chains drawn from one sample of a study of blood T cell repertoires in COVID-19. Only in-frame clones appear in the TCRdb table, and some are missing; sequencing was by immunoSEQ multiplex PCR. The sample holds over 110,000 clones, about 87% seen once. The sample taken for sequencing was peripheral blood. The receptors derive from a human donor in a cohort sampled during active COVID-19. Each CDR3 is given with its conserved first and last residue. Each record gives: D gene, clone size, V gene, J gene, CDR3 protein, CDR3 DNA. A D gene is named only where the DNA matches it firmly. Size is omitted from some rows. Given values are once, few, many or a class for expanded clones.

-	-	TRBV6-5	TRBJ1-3	CASSYSGRASGNTIYF	TGTGCCAGCAGTTACTCGGGCAGGGCCTCTGGAAACACCATATATTTT
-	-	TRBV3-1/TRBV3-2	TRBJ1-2	CASSHWTGGYTF	TGTGCCAGCAGCCACTGGACGGGAGGCTACACCTTC
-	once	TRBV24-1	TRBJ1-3	CATSDHGTLYWCGNTIYF	TGTGCCACCAGTGATCACGGGACTCTTTACTGGTGTGGAAACACCATATATTTT
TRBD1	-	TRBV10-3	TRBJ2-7	CASSPTGTGEQYF	TGTGCCTCCTCCCCGACCGGGACAGGGGAGCAGTACTTC
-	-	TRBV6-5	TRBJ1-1	CASSYLGEGNTEAFF	TGTGCCAGCAGTTACCTGGGGGAGGGGAACACTGAAGCTTTCTTT
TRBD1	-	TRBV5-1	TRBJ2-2	CASSWPRNGTGAPGELFF	TGCGCCAGCAGCTGGCCTCGAAACGGGACAGGGGCGCCCGGGGAGCTGTTTTTT
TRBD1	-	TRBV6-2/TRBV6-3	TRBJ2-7	CASSPGQGAYEQYF	TGTGCCAGCAGTCCGGGACAGGGGGCCTACGAGCAGTACTTC
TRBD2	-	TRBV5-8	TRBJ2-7	CASSLPSGGPYEQYF	TGTGCCAGCAGCTTACCTAGCGGGGGCCCATACGAGCAGTACTTC
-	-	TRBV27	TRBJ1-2	CASSFGQGWGGYTF	TGTGCCAGCAGTTTTGGGCAGGGATGGGGCGGCTACACCTTC
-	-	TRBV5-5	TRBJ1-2	CASSFQPQGTYGYTF	TGTGCCAGCAGCTTCCAGCCACAGGGAACCTATGGCTACACCTTC
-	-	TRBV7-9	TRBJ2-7	CASSLAGAGPHEQYF	TGTGCCAGCAGCTTAGCGGGGGCAGGCCCCCACGAGCAGTACTTC
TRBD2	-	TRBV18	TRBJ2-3	CASSPRLAGGLFLGTDTQYF	TGTGCCAGCTCACCCCGACTAGCGGGGGGGCTCTTTCTGGGCACAGATACGCAGTATTTT
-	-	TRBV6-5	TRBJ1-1	CASSYSRRGALTFF	TGTGCCAGCAGTTACTCGCGAAGGGGCGCGTTAACTTTCTTT
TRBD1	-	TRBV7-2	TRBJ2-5	CASTVTSQGPGETQYF	TGTGCCAGCACCGTAACGTCACAGGGGCCCGGAGAGACCCAGTACTTC
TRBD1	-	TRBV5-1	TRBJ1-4	CASSSTLGQGAGEKLFF	TGCGCCAGCAGCTCCACACTGGGACAGGGGGCTGGAGAAAAACTGTTTTTT
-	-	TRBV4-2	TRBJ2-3	CASSQERVTDTQYF	TGTGCCAGCAGCCAAGAGCGGGTAACAGATACGCAGTATTTT
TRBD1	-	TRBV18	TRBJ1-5	CASSLRQGSDQPQHF	TGTGCCAGCTCACTCCGACAGGGTAGTGATCAGCCCCAGCATTTT
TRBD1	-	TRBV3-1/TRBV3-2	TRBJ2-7	CASSRSGTGDQQYF	TGTGCCAGCAGCCGCTCCGGGACAGGAGACCAGCAGTACTTC
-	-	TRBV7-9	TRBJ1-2	CASSLFPPTDGYTF	TGTGCCAGCAGCTTATTTCCCCCGACTGACGGCTACACCTTC
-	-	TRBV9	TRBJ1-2	CASSVDRGGYGYTF	TGTGCCAGCAGCGTAGATAGAGGGGGCTATGGCTACACCTTC
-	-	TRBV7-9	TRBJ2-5	CASSRTTQETQYF	TGTGCCAGCAGCCGGACTACCCAAGAGACCCAGTACTTC
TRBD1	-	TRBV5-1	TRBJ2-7	CASSPDRGLGEQYF	TGCGCCAGCAGCCCTGACAGGGGGCTCGGCGAGCAGTACTTC
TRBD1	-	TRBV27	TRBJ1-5	CASSPRQGRRYSNQPQHF	TGTGCCAGCAGTCCAAGACAGGGGAGGAGGTATAGCAATCAGCCCCAGCATTTT
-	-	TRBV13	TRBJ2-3	CASSLGIYSSTDTQYF	TGTGCCAGCAGCTTAGGTATATATTCTAGCACAGATACGCAGTATTTT
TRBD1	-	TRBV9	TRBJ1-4	CASSTIGQGGEKLFF	TGTGCCAGCAGTACTATAGGACAGGGTGGTGAAAAACTGTTTTTT
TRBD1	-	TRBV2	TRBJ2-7	CASSRDRGKQYF	TGTGCCAGCAGTAGGGACAGGGGGAAGCAGTACTTC
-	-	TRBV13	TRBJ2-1	CASSSLRGGLSYNEQFF	TGTGCCAGCAGCTCCCTAAGGGGGGGTCTTTCCTACAATGAGCAGTTCTTC
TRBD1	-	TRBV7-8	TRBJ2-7	CASSFRRGQGNYEQYF	TGTGCCAGCAGCTTTAGAAGAGGACAGGGAAACTACGAGCAGTACTTC
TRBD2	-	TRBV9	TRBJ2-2	CASSTIAGRQAGELFF	TGTGCCAGCAGCACGATTGCCGGGAGGCAAGCCGGGGAGCTGTTTTTT
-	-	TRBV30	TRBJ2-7	CAWSVGSRRKYF	TGTGCCTGGAGTGTAGGGAGCCGGAGAAAGTACTTC
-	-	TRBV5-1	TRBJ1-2	CASSLAGSYGYTF	TGCGCCAGCAGCTTGGCGGGGTCCTATGGCTACACCTTC
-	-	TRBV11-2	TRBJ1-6	CASSLVIGTLTNSPLHF	TGTGCCAGCAGCTTAGTTATAGGGACTCTTACTAATTCACCCCTCCACTTT
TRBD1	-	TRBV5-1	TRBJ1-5	CASSLTGGNQPQHF	TGCGCCAGCAGCTTGACAGGGGGCAATCAGCCCCAGCATTTT
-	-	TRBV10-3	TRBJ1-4	CAISESIGVLGVTNEKLFF	TGTGCCATCAGTGAGTCGATTGGGGTACTGGGAGTGACTAATGAAAAACTGTTTTTT
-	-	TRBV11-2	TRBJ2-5	CASSWGPGETQYF	TGTGCCAGCAGCTGGGGCCCCGGAGAGACCCAGTACTTC
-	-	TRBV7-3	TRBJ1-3	CASSLTRTAGNTIYF	TGTGCCAGCAGCTTAACGCGCACAGCTGGAAACACCATATATTTT
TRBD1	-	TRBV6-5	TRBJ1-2	CASSYSPGQTFYGYTF	TGTGCCAGCAGTTACTCTCCGGGACAGACTTTTTATGGCTACACCTTC
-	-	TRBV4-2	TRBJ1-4	CASSQDRRAGEKLFF	TGTGCCAGCAGCCAAGATAGGAGGGCGGGGGAAAAACTGTTTTTT
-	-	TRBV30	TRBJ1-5	CAWSSGGPGNQPQHF	TGTGCCTGGAGTTCGGGGGGGCCCGGCAATCAGCCCCAGCATTTT
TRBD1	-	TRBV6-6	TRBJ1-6	CASSYTPTGVESPLHF	TGTGCCAGCAGTTACACACCGACAGGGGTAGAATCACCCCTCCACTTT
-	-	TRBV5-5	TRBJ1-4	CASSFFTGGEKLFF	TGTGCCAGCAGCTTTTTCACCGGGGGTGAAAAACTGTTTTTT
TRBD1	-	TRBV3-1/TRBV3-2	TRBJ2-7	CASSQSQGAIDEQYF	TGTGCCAGCAGCCAATCACAGGGGGCAATCGACGAGCAGTACTTC
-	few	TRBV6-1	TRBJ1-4	CASSEAWGERRLFF	TGTGCCAGCAGTGAAGCTTGGGGGGAGAGGAGACTGTTTTTT
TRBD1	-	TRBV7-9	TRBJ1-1	CASTPTGKNTEAFF	TGTGCCAGCACCCCGACAGGGAAGAACACTGAAGCTTTCTTT
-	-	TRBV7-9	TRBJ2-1	CASSKQAAPYNEQFF	TGTGCCAGCAGCAAACAGGCTGCCCCCTACAATGAGCAGTTCTTC
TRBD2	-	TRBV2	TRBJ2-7	CASSVRTSTYEQYF	TGTGCCAGCAGTGTGAGGACTAGCACCTACGAGCAGTACTTC
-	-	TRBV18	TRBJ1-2	CASSPVEREYGYTF	TGTGCCAGCTCACCGGTGGAGAGGGAATATGGCTACACCTTC